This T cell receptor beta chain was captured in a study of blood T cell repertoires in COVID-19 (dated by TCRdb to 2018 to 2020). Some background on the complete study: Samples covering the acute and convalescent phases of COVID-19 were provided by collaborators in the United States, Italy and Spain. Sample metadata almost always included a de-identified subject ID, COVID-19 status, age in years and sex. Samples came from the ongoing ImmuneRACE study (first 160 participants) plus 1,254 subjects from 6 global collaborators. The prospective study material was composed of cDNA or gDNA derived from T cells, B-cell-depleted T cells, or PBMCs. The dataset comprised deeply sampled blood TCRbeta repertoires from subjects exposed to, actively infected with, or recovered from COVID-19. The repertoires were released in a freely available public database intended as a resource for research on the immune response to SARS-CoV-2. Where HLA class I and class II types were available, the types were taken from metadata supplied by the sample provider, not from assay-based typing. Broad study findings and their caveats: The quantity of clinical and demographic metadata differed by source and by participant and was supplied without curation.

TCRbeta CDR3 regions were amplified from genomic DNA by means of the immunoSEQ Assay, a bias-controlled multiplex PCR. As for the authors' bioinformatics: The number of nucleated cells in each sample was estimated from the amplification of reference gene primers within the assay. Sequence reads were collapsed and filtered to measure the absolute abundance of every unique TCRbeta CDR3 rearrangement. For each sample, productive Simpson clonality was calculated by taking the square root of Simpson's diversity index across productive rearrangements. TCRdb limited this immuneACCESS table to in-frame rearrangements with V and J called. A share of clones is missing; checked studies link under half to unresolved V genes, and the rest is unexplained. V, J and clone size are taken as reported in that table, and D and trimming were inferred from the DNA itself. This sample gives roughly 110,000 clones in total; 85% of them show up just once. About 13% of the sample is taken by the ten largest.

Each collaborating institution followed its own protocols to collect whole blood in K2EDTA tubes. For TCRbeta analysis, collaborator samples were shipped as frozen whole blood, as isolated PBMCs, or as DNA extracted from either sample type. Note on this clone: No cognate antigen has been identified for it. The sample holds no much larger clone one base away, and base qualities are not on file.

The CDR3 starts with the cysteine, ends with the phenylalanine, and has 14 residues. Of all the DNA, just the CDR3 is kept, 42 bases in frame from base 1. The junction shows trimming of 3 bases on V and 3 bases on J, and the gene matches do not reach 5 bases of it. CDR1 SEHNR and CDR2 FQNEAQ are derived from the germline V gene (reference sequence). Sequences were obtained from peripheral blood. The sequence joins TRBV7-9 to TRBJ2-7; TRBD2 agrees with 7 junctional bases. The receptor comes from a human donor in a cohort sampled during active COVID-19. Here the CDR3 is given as CASSLGGASYEQYF. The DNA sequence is TGTGCCAGCAGCTTGGGAGGGGCTAGCTACGAGCAGTACTTC.